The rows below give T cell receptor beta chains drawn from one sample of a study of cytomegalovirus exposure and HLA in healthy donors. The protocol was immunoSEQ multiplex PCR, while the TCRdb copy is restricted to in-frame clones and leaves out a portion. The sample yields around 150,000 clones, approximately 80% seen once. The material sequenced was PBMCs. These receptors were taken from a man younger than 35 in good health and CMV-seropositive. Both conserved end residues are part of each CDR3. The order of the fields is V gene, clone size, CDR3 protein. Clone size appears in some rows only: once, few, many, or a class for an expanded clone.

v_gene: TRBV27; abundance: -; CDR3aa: CASSSRTGGQYNEQFF
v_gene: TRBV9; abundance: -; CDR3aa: CASSVGSGSYEQYF
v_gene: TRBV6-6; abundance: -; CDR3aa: CASSRPGQGAPYEQYF
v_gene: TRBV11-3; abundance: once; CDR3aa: CATPGTPNTEAFF
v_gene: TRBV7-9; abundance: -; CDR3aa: CASILTGPNTEAFF
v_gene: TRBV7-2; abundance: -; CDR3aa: CASSPDRIAPQHF
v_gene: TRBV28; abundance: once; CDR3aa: CASRTDRAIRGRDYNEQFF
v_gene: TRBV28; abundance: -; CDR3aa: CASSLLPAGSTDTQYF
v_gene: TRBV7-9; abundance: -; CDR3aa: CASRSWDTLGTQYF
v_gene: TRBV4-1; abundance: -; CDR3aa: CASSQEWGDHRSFTDTQYF
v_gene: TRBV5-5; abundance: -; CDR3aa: CASSLSGVQTQYF
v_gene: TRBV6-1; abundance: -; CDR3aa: CASTAGEMARELFF
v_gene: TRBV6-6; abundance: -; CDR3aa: CASLDRREKLFF
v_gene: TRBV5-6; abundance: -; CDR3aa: CASSLGGHSYEQYF
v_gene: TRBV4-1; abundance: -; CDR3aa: CASSQGQGARQETQYF
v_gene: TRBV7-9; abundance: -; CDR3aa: CASSRTDREKLFF
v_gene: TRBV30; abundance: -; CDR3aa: CAWGQGGNQPQHF
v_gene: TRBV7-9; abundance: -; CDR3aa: CASSLGPGTGNNEQFF
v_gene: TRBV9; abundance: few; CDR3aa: CASSVTSGGVVDTQYF
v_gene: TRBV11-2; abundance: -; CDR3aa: CASSFRPTSGRIYEQYF
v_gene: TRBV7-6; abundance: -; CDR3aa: CASSLLELAGINEQFF
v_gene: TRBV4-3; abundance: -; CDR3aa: CASSPARGSWGDTQYF
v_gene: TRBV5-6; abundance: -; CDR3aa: CASSGGDYYGYTF
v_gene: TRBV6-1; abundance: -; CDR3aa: CASSEFLDIFSDSNQPQHF
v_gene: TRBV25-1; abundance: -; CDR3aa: CASSEFDWEGVWCYEQYF
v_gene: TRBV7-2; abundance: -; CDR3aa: CASSLAPGLAAPGELFF
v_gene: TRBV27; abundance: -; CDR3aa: CASSLRREANEQFF
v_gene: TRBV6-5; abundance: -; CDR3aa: CASSSSENEQFF
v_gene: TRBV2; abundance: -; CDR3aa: CASSEQVGGNTEAFF
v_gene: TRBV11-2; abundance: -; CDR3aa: CASSLAGTYEQYF
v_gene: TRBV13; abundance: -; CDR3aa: CASSCESSRAVETEAFF
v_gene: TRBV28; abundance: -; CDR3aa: CASTTPDSQSYGYTF
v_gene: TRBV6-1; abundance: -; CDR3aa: CASGSGALGYGYTF
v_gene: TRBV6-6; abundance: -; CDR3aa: CASSYSTGYIGELFF
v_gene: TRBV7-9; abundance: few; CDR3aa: CASSFYRGQDTEAFF
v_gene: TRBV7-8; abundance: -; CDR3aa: CASSLTYDRGLADTQYF
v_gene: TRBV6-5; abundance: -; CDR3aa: CASSNRGRDEKLFF
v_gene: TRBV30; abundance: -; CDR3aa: CAWSQDRGLWEQYF
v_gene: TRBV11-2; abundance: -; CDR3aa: CASSFGDSLPEQYF
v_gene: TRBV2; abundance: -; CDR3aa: CASSVMLGGIDTEAFF
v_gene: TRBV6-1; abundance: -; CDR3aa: CASSQTGHLNTEAFF
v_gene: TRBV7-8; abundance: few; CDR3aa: CASSLVRAGRVYNEQFF
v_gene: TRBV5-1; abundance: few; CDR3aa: CASQIGGAYNEQFF
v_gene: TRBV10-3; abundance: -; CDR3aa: CAISGRIGSYEQYF
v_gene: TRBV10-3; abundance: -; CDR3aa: CAIRAGNYEQYF
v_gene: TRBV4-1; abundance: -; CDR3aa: CASSQGLGGTDTQYF
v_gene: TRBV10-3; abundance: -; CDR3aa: CASSEAPRTGSTEAFF
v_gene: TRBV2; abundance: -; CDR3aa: CASGIGQGFVGYTF
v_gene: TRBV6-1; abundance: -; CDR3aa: CASRLADYNEQFF
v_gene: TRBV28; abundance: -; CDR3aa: CASSFFRGTTYEQYF
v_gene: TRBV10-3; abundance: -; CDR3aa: CAIRSPGTPETQYF
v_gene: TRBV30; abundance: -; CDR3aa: CAWSPGGPEAFF
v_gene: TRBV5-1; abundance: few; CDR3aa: CASSLRTSGGAVADTQYF
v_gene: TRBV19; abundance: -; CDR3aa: CASKTMGGSGNTIYF
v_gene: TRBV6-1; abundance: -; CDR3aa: CASSEWTGGENEKLFF
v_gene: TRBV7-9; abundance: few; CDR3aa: CASSSGTGSSYEQYF
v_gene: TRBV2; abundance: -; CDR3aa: CASGGTSYEQYF